This T cell receptor beta chain was documented in a study of shared clonotypes between healthy human individuals. Study-wide results and limits: Sharing across four donors was highest in naive CD4 (around 5%) and lowest in memory CD8 (0.4%). Shared clonotypes across all four donors exceeded non-shared ones in generation probability.

This CDR3 is 17 amino acids long. After removal of 5 bases from V and 6 bases from J, the junction contained 14 bases not matched to a gene. Germline values: CDR1 SEHNR, CDR2 FQNEAQ (reference sequence). Sorted-subset replicate PCRs used roughly 210 ng of genomic DNA. This amount corresponded to some 30,000 T cell genomes. The table came from immunoSEQ multiplex PCR; TCRdb's copy has only in-frame clones and leaves some out. The sample lists roughly 500,000 clones; about 96% were seen once. As regards this clone: Its antigen is unidentified.

The specimen was naive CD4+ T cells sorted from blood. Regarding subset: CD45RA+ positively selected. The chain joins TRBV7-9 to TRBJ2-3, with 10 bases aligning to TRBD2. The clonotype comes from a woman under 40 in good health. CDR3 protein: CASSQAWTSGTRDTQYF. DNA for the CDR3: TGTGCCAGCAGCCAAGCTTGGACTAGCGGTACGAGGGATACGCAGTATTTT.